This TCR beta chain was identified during a study of CD8+ T cells in alopecia areata. Study-wide context: Tofacitinib ran for 6 to 18 months before 6 months off drug. General study results and limits: There were also resident alphabeta T cells of normal skin sequenced in scalp samples. Lesional scalp, especially alopecia totalis/universalis, showed higher clonality than normal scalp.

CDR3 length equals 11 residues. With 7 bases removed from V and 7 bases from J, the gap between germline ends came to 11 bases. Per germline, CDR1 SGHDT and CDR2 YYEEEE. It was cDNA, reverse transcribed from extracted RNA, that served as the sequencing template. Assay used: immunoSEQ multiplex PCR; TCRdb lists only in-frame clones, some missing. Found here are 150,000 to 160,000 clones, approximately 53% of them singletons; the top ten hold approximately 19%. A note on this clone: Antigen specificity is unknown.

The receptor was derived from a human donor with alopecia areata. This sequence joins TRBV5-6 and TRBJ2-5, with a possible D match to TRBD2 (6 bases). Specimen: CD8+ T cells sorted from blood, collected at week 0. In DNA, the CDR3 is TGTGCCAGCGAGCAGGGAGGGACCCAGTACTTC. It codes for CASEQGGTQYF.